This T cell receptor beta chain was observed in a study of T cell responses to AZD1222 COVID-19 vaccine. Of note for this clone: Antigen: not known.

Sequenced by immunoSEQ multiplex PCR; TCRdb stores in-frame clones only, minus some. The sample lists about 140,000 clones; 88% were seen once. Germline V lookup: CDR1 MNHEY, CDR2 SMNVEV (reference sequence). This CDR3 comprises 14 residues. V was cut by 3 bases and J by 2 bases, with 11 bases left in between. Whole-study findings and limits: Mostly white British, mostly female donors; authors suggested clonal diversity may be underestimated. Seropositive at baseline were only a handful of AZD1222 recipients.

The sequencing here drew on peripheral blood, taken on day 0 of AZD1222 vaccination. This chain uses TRBV27 with TRBJ2-7; D call uncertain. The clonotype was recovered from an adult in good health. The CDR3 DNA reads as TGTGCCAGCAGTTTCCTACAGACCCCCTACGAGCAGTACTTC. This codes for CASSFLQTPYEQYF.